The TCR beta chain described here comes from a study of CD8 T cells in Susac syndrome. General observations from the study: The authors acknowledged that the study's TCR sequencing and HLA analysis involved relatively few individuals.

When the RNA was reverse transcribed, random hexamers were used with an input of roughly 0.5 to 1 ug. Amplification of TCR beta CDR3 used immunoSEQ multiplex PCR across 54 Vbeta and 13 Jbeta. Each CDR3 protein gets one entry after TCRdb re-called the immunoSEQ multiplex PCR reads with MiXCR. The table lists around 280,000 distinct CDR3 sequences, about 90% of them singletons. Germline assignment: CDR1 KGHSH and CDR2 LQKENI. The CDR3 runs 14 residues. V lost 3 bases to trimming and J lost 3 bases; unmatched junction nucleotides: 2. TEMRA cells were enriched by FACS, while CD8+ and CD4+ T cells were obtained through a negative isolation that was performed magnetically. Remarks on this clonotype: Its antigen remains unknown.

Sequenced sample: CD4+ T cells from PBMCs. The chain recombines TRBV18 with TRBJ2-7; 10 positions match TRBD1. This sequence originates from a human donor with multiple sclerosis. CDR3 sequence: CASSPGQGDYEQYF. CDR3 sequence (DNA): TGTGCCAGCTCACCCGGACAGGGGGACTACGAGCAGTACTTC.